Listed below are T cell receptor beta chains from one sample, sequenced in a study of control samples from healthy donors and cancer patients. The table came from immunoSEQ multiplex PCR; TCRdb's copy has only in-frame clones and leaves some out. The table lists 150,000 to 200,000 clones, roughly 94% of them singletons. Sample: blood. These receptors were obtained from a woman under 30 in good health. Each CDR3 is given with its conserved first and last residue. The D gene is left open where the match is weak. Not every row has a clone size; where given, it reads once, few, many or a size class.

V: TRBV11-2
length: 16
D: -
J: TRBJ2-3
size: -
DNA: TGTGCCAGCAGCTTAGGAGGAAAGCAAATCGCAGATACGCAGTATTTT
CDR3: CASSLGGKQIADTQYF

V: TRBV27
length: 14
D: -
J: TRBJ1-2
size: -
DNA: TGTGCCAGCAGCCTACGAGAGAGAGGGTATGGCTACACCTTC
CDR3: CASSLRERGYGYTF

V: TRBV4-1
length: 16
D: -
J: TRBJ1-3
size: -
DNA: TGCGCCAGCAGCCAAGTTGGGGGCCAAAGGGGAAACACCATATATTTT
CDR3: CASSQVGGQRGNTIYF

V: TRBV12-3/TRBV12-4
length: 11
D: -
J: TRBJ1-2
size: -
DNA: TGTGCCAGCACCACATGGGGGGCGGCCACCTTC
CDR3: CASTTWGAATF

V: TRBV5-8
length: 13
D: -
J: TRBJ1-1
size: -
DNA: TGTGCCAGCAGCCAGGGGTGGAACACTGAAGCTTTCTTT
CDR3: CASSQGWNTEAFF

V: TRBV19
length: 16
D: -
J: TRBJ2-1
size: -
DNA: TGTGCCAGTAGTACTCTCGGCACCCCCACAACAAATGAGCAGTTCTTC
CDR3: CASSTLGTPTTNEQFF

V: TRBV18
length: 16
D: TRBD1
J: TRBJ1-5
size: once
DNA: TGTGCCAGCTCAAAAGGACAGGGAAGAGGGGATCAGCCCCAGCATTTT
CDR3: CASSKGQGRGDQPQHF

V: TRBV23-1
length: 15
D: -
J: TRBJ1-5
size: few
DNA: TGCGCCAGCAGTCAATCGCGGGGAGGAAATCAGCCCCAGCATTTT
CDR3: CASSQSRGGNQPQHF

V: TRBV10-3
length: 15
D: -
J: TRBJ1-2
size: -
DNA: TGTGCCATCAGTGATGGTACCGGGGGTCACTATGGCTACACCTTC
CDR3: CAISDGTGGHYGYTF

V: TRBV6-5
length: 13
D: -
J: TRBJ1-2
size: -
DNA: TGTGCCAGCATTAATTACAGTGACTATGGCTACACCTTC
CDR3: CASINYSDYGYTF

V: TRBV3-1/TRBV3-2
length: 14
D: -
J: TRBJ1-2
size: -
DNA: TGTGCCAGCAGCCGACGTTCTTTTAACTATGGCTACACCTTC
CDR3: CASSRRSFNYGYTF

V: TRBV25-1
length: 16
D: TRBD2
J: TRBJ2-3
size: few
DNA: TGTGCCAGCAGTGAAACGAGCGGGGGCCCAACAGATACGCAGTATTTT
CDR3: CASSETSGGPTDTQYF

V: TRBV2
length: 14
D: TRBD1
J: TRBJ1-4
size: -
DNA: TGTGCCAGCAGGGATACAGGGGTGGGCGAAAAACTGTTTTTT
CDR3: CASRDTGVGEKLFF

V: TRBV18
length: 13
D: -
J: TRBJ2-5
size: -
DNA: TGTGCCAGCTCCCCGACCCCCGGGGAGACCCAGTACTTC
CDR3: CASSPTPGETQYF

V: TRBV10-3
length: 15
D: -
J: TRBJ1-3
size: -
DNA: TGTGCCATCACCCCGGATTCCGGCAGGGTAAACACCATATATTTT
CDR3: CAITPDSGRVNTIYF

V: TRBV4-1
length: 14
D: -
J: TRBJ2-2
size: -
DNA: TGCGCCAGCAGCCACAGCGGGCACACCGGGGAGCTGTTTTTT
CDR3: CASSHSGHTGELFF

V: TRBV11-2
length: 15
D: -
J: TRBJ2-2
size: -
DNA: TGTGCCAGCAGCTGGAGAGGGACAAGGACCGGGGAGCTGTTTTTT
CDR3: CASSWRGTRTGELFF

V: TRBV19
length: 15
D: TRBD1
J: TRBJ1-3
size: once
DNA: TGTGCCAGTAGTATTCCCCGGGACAGGGCCAACACCATATATTTT
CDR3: CASSIPRDRANTIYF

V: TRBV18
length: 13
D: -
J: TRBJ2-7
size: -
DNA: TGTGCCAGCTCCTTTTCTAAGGTCTACGAGCAGTACTTC
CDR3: CASSFSKVYEQYF

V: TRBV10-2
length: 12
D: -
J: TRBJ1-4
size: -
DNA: TGCGCCAGCAGTGTAGCTAATGAAAAACTGTTTTTT
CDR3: CASSVANEKLFF

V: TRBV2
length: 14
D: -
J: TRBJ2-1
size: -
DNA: TGTGCCAGCAGAGAAACCCGGCCGGGTAATGAGCAGTTCTTC
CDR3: CASRETRPGNEQFF

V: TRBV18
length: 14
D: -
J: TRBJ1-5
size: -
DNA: TGTGCCAGCTCACCGACAGGTTACAATCAGCCCCAGCATTTT
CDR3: CASSPTGYNQPQHF

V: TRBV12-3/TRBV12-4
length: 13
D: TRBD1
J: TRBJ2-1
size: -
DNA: TGTGCCAGCCTCCGGGACAGTTACAATGAGCAGTTCTTC
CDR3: CASLRDSYNEQFF

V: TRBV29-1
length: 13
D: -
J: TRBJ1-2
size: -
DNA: TGCAGCGGGAATCAGGGAGAGGGCTATGGCTACACCTTC
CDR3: CSGNQGEGYGYTF

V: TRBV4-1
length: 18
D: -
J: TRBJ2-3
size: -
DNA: TGCGCCAGCAGCCAGTCGTCTGGCCGGGGGCCGCGCACAGATACGCAGTATTTT
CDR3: CASSQSSGRGPRTDTQYF

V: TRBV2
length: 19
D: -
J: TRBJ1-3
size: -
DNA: TGTGCCAGCAGTCCAAATCTCGGGACCTCCAGGGGATCTGGAAACACCATATATTTT
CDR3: CASSPNLGTSRGSGNTIYF

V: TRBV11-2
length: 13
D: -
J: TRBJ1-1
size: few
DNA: TGTGCCAGCAGCTTAGGGGGGAACACTGAAGCTTTCTTT
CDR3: CASSLGGNTEAFF

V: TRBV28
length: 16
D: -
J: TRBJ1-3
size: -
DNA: TGTGCCAGCAGTTTATATCTCAGCTTCTCTGGAAACACCATATATTTT
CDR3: CASSLYLSFSGNTIYF

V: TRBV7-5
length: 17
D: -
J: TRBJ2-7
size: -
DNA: TGTGCCAGAAGCTTCATGGCTCTAGCGGGATCTTCCTACGAGCAGTACTTC
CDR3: CARSFMALAGSSYEQYF

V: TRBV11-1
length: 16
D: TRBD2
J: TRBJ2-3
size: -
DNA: TGTGCCAGCAGCAAATTTAGCGGGGTGAGCACAGATACGCAGTATTTT
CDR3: CASSKFSGVSTDTQYF

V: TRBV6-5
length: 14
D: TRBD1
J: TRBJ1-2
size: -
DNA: TGTGCCAGCAGTTACCAGGGGGACAGTCGAGGCTACACCTTC
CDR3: CASSYQGDSRGYTF

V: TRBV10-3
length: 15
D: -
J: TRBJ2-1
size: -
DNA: TGTGCCACAAACGAGGGCCTTAGCTCCTACAATGAGCAGTTCTTC
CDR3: CATNEGLSSYNEQFF

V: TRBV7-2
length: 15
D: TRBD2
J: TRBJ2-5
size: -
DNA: TGTGCCAGCAGCTCGGGACTAGCGGGTGGAAAGACCCAGTACTTC
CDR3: CASSSGLAGGKTQYF

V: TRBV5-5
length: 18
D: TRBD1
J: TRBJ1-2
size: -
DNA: TGTGCCAGCAGCCCACTCCCGAGACCACAGGGGGTGAACTATGGCTACACCTTC
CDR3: CASSPLPRPQGVNYGYTF

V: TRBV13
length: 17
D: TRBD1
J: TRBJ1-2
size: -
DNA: TGTGCCAGCAGCTCCACGGTCGGACAGGTGGAATCCTATGGCTACACCTTC
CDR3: CASSSTVGQVESYGYTF

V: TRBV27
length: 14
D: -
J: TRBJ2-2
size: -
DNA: TGTGCCAGCAAAACGCTTTTCAACACCGGGGAGCTGTTTTTT
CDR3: CASKTLFNTGELFF

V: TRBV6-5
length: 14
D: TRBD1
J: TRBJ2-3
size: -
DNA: TGTGCCAGCAGGGACAGGGGTAGCACAGATACGCAGTATTTT
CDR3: CASRDRGSTDTQYF

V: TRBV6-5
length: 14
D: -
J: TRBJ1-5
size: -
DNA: TGTGCCAGCAGTTTCGGGGAGGGTGGTCAGCCCCAGCATTTT
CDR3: CASSFGEGGQPQHF

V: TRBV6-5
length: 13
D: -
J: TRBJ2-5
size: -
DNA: TGTGCCAGCCAAGGTTTATTAGGGGAGACCCAGTACTTC
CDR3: CASQGLLGETQYF

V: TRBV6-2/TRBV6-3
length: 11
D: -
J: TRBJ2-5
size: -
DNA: TGTGCCAGCAGTTACAAGGAGACCCAGTACTTC
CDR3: CASSYKETQYF

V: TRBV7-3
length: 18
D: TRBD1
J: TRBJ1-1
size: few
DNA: TGTGCCAGCAGCTTAGGCCCCGGGACAGGGGTCTCGAACACTGAAGCTTTCTTT
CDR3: CASSLGPGTGVSNTEAFF

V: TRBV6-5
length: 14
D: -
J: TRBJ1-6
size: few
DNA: TGTGCCAGCAGTTACTCAGACAGGAATTCACCCCTCCACTTT
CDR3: CASSYSDRNSPLHF

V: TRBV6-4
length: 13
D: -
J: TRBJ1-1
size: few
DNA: TGTGCCAGCAGCTCGACAGCGAACACTGAAGCTTTCTTT
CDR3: CASSSTANTEAFF

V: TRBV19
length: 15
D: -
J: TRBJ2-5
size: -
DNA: TGTGCCAGTAGGGGACCCGGGGGCGGGGTGGAGACCCAGTACTTC
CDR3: CASRGPGGGVETQYF

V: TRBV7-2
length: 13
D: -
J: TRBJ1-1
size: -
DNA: TGTGCCAGCAGCTTAAGCAGGAACACTGAAGCTTTCTTT
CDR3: CASSLSRNTEAFF

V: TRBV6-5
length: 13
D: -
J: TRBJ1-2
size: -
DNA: TGTGCCAGCAGTTACTCGGGGAGGGGGGGCTACACCTTC
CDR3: CASSYSGRGGYTF

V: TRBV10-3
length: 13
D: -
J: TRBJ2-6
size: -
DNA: TGTGCCATCAGGAACCTCGAGGACAACGTCCTGACTTTC
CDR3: CAIRNLEDNVLTF

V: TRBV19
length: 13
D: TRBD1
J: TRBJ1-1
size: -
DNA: TGTGCCAGTAGGACAGGGGGCTTTACTGAAGCTTTCTTT
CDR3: CASRTGGFTEAFF

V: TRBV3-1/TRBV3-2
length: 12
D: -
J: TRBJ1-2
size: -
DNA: TGTGCCAGCAGCCAACAGGGTGGCGGCTACACCTTC
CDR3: CASSQQGGGYTF